This TCR beta chain was identified during a study of blood T cell repertoires in COVID-19. Whole-study context: Samples came from the United States, Italy and Spain, spanning acute and convalescent COVID-19. T cells, B-cell-depleted T cells, or PBMCs supplied cDNA or gDNA.

Enrollment of patients from Seattle took place during active infection, with longitudinal follow-up. Method: immunoSEQ multiplex PCR; TCRdb's copy keeps in-frame clones and lacks some. The sample holds just over 150,000 clones, about 80% seen once. V lost 4 bases to trimming and J lost 4 bases; unmatched junction nucleotides: 6. The CDR3 runs 15 residues. The germline gives CDR1 MNHEY, CDR2 SMNVEV (reference sequence). Sequenced: peripheral blood. The V and J genes are TRBV27 and TRBJ2-7; 11 bases map to TRBD2. This TCR came from a woman aged 40 to 49 with COVID-19, enrolled during active disease. The chain's CDR3 is CASSSLAGGPYEQYF. In DNA form, the CDR3 reads TGTGCCAGCAGTTCCCTAGCGGGAGGCCCTTACGAGCAGTACTTC.